This T cell receptor beta chain originates from a study of blood T cell repertoires in COVID-19. Study-level information: The samples span acute and convalescent COVID-19 from the United States, Italy and Spain.

Profiling relied on immunoSEQ multiplex PCR, and the TCRdb table lists in-frame clones only, not all of them. This sample carries more than 90,000 clones, around 87% of them seen once, and the ten largest clones take 11%. This CDR3 is built from 14 residues. The V end lost 7 bases, the J end lost 4 bases, and 17 bases lay between the germline ends. CDR1 and CDR2 from the germline V gene are SEHNR and FQNEAQ (reference sequence). This TCR was sampled from a woman aged 25 to 39 with acute or convalescent COVID-19. V is TRBV7-9 and J is TRBJ2-7; D may be TRBD1 (6 bases). Input material: peripheral blood. CDR3 DNA sequence: TGTGCCAGCACCTGGGGGCAGGGGATGTACGAGCAGTACTTC. As protein: CASTWGQGMYEQYF.